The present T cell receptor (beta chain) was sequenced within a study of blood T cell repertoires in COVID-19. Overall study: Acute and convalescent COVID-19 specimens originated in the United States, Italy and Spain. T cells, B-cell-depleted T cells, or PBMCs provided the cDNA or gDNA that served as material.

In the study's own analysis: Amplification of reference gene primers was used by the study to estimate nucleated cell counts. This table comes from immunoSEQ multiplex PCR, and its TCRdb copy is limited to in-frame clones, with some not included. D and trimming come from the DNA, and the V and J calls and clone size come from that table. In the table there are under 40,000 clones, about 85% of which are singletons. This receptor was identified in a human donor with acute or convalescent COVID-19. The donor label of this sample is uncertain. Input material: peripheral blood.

CDR3: CASSDWGGEQYF. The DNA for the CDR3 is TGTGCCAGCAGCGATTGGGGGGGCGAGCAGTACTTC. The gene calls are TRBV7-9 and TRBJ2-7, with 7 bases aligning to TRBD2. Germline assignment: CDR1 SEHNR and CDR2 FQNEAQ (reference sequence). J was trimmed by 6 bases and V by 5 bases; bases with no gene match: 4. The CDR3 is made up of 12 amino acids. Full variable domain (outside the CDR3, taken from reference TRBV7-9 and TRBJ2-7): DTGVSQNPRHKITKRGQNVTFRCDPISEHNRLYWYRQTLGQGPEFLTYFQNEAQLEKSRLLSDRFSAERPKGSFSTLEIQRTEQGDSAMYLCASSDWGGEQYFGPGTRLTVT.